The clone carrying this T cell receptor beta chain was picked up many times. The data originate from a study of Graves' ophthalmopathy and Graves' hyperthyroidism. Trimming took off 4 bases at V and 5 bases at J, with 8 bases between the two ends. Germline V lookup: CDR1 SNHLY, CDR2 FYNNEI. The CDR3 extends over 13 amino acids. Other autoimmune diseases, uncontrolled infections, pregnancy or lactation excluded patients from enrollment. Diagnosis was based on clinical symptoms, serum thyroxine, TRAb, thyroid ultrasound and orbital computed tomography. PBMCs originated in approximately 9.1 ml of fresh peripheral blood. Amplification from RNA transcripts yielded the TCR beta CDR3 regions. First-round RT-PCR relied on HTBI primers, and a second-round multiplex PCR came next. TCRdb analysed the multiplex PCR reads with MiXCR anew, one entry per CDR3 protein. Counted here are 740,000 or so distinct CDR3 sequences, 35% to 50% occurring once; the ten biggest clones make up less than 55%.

This TCR derives from an adult man with Graves' ophthalmopathy. The chain combines TRBV2 with TRBJ1-4; D is unresolved. The sequenced sample was peripheral blood. CDR3 in DNA: TGTGCCAGCAGTGTTATGAGAAATGAAAAACTGTTTTTT. Translating gives CASSVMRNEKLFF.